What follows are 18 T cell receptor beta chains derived from one specimen sequenced in a study of T cell responses to AZD1222 COVID-19 vaccine. The protocol was immunoSEQ multiplex PCR, while the TCRdb copy is restricted to in-frame clones and leaves out a portion. The table has roughly 160,000 clones, roughly 88% seen once; the top ten hold more than 4%. The sample was peripheral blood, taken 28 days after the second AZD1222 dose. The source of these receptors is an adult who received the AZD1222 COVID-19 vaccine.

The sample holds one count of this clone. The chain's CDR3 is CSAKLSNGYTF. The CDR3 DNA sequence: TGCAGTGCTAAATTATCAAATGGCTACACCTTC. The J gene is TRBJ1-2, the V gene TRBV20-1; no clear D. The V gene's germline CDR1 is DFQATT and CDR2 SNEGSKA (reference sequence). With 4 bases removed from V and 6 bases from J, the gap between germline ends came to 9 bases. This CDR3 contains 11 residues.

CDR3: CASSPPTLFVSGGARGNEQFF. In nucleotides, the CDR3 is TGTGCCAGCTCACCACCGACCCTCTTTGTAAGCGGGGGGGCCCGAGGCAATGAGCAGTTCTTC. The chain combines TRBV18 with TRBJ2-1; TRBD2 aligns across 10 bases. The trim removed 0 bases at V and 6 bases at J, leaving 20 bases unmatched. This CDR3 region has 21 residues. Germline V gene data show CDR1 as KGHSH and CDR2 as LQKENI. Using reference TRBV18 and TRBJ2-1 for the parts outside the CDR3, the full variable domain is NAGVMQNPRHLVRRRGQEARLRCSPMKGHSHVYWYRQLPEEGLKFMVYLQKENIIDESGMPKERFSAEFPKEGPSILRIQQVVRGDSAAYFCASSPPTLFVSGGARGNEQFFGPGTRLTVL.

V and J are TRBV5-4 and TRBJ1-6; the D is unclear. The ends were cut back, 4 bases at V and 11 bases at J, with 13 bases in the middle. From germline, CDR1 is SGHNT and CDR2 YYREEE (reference sequence). The CDR3 contains 13 residues. The CDR3 loop reads CASSPSEGAPLHF. CDR3 bases: TGTGCCAGCAGCCCGTCTGAGGGCGCACCCCTCCACTTT.

This rearrangement joins TRBV25-1 to TRBJ2-7; 7 bases match TRBD2. After removal of 2 bases from V and 5 bases from J, the junction contained 3 bases not matched to a gene. Per the germline V gene, CDR1 is MGHDK and CDR2 is SYGVNS. The CDR3 is made up of 13 amino acids. CDR3 region: CASSEAGVHEQYF. DNA of the CDR3: TGTGCCAGCAGTGAAGCGGGGGTCCACGAGCAGTACTTC.

This clone was recorded once. The chain is built from TRBV11-2 and TRBJ2-3, with a tentative D call TRBD1 (5 bases). This CDR3 contains 15 residues. V was clipped by 3 bases and J by 3 bases, with 13 bases between them. CDR1 SGHAT and CDR2 FQNNGV come from the germline V gene. For the CDR3, the DNA is TGTGCCAGCAGCTTTTACTCCCAGGGAACAGATACGCAGTATTTT. Amino acid sequence: CASSFYSQGTDTQYF.

This chain connects TRBV5-4 to TRBJ1-1, with D uncertain. The CDR3 length is 12 residues. Trimming removed 2 bases at V and 2 bases at J, with 4 bases between. Germline V gene data show CDR1 as SGHNT and CDR2 as YYREEE (reference sequence). CDR3 bases: TGTGCCAGCAGCTTCGTAAACACTGAAGCTTTCTTT. Its protein is CASSFVNTEAFF.

This chain joins TRBV5-1 and TRBJ2-7, with 11 bases that match TRBD1. Germline lookup yields CDR1 SGHRS and CDR2 YFSETQ. The CDR3 has 15 residues. V shed 0 bases and J 2 bases; nucleotides not matched to a gene: 1. CDR3 amino acids: CASSLGTGGAYEQYF. CDR3 in DNA: TGCGCCAGCAGCTTGGGGACAGGGGGCGCCTACGAGCAGTACTTC.

This clone turned up a few times. This chain joins TRBV29-1 and TRBJ2-7, with 7 bases that match TRBD1. Unmatched junction bases numbered 9, after V lost 6 bases and J lost 4 bases. Per the germline V gene, CDR1 is SQVTM and CDR2 is ANQGSEA. CDR3 length: 13 amino acids. In DNA, the CDR3 is TGCAGCGTAACCGGGACAGATGTTTACGAGCAGTACTTC. Protein: CSVTGTDVYEQYF.

The chain has TRBV5-6 and TRBJ1-3; D is uncertain. The CDR3 spans 18 residues. The germline V and J ends were trimmed by 4 bases and 4 bases, with 24 bases remaining between them. Germline V gene lookup returns CDR1 SGHDT and CDR2 YYEEEE. The CDR3, as DNA: TGTGCCAGCAGCCTATTAATAGAGGTTGACACATCGGGAAACACCATATATTTT. It specifies CASSLLIEVDTSGNTIYF.

V and J are TRBV29-1 and TRBJ2-5, with 10 bases that match TRBD1. Germline trimming cut 2 bases from V and 5 bases from J; bases unmatched to any gene: 5. Germline CDR1 SQVTM, CDR2 ANQGSEA. The CDR3 sequence is 14 residues long. The CDR3 DNA follows: TGCAGCGTTGAAAGGAGACAGGGGGCTGAGACCCAGTACTTC. Residues: CSVERRQGAETQYF.

This clone was seen a single time. The chain recombines TRBV6-5 with TRBJ2-1; D not certain. V lost 0 bases to trimming and J lost 4 bases, with 4 bases between them. CDR1 MNHEY and CDR2 SVGAGI come from the germline V gene. The CDR3 length is 13 residues. The CDR3 DNA is TGTGCCAGCAGTTACTCCGGTTACAATGAGCAGTTCTTC. This encodes CASSYSGYNEQFF.

The genes are TRBV12-3 or TRBV12-4 and TRBJ2-2; TRBD2 is a possible D gene (6 bases). The CDR3 loop spans 13 amino acids. V was clipped by 7 bases and J by 6 bases, with 12 bases between them. The CDR3: CASKGDSSGELFF. The CDR3 region has the DNA TGTGCCAGCAAAGGGGACTCTTCCGGGGAGCTGTTTTTT.

The V call is TRBV6-5, the J call TRBJ1-5; D is perhaps TRBD1 (5 bases). Looked up from germline, CDR1 is MNHEY and CDR2 is SVGAGI. Trimming removed 0 bases at V and 7 bases at J, with 13 bases between. CDR3 length equals 15 residues. The CDR3 region has the DNA TGTGCCAGCAGTTACTCGAAGGGACGCGGGCAGCCCCAGCATTTT. The encoded protein is CASSYSKGRGQPQHF.

In its sample, this clone was seen a few times. The rearrangement uses TRBV15 and TRBJ2-1, with no clear D. The CDR3 covers 12 residues. CDR1 and CDR2 from the germline V gene are LNHNV and YYDKDF (reference sequence). The V end lost 3 bases, the J end lost 9 bases, and 9 bases lay between the germline ends. DNA for the CDR3: TGTGCCACCAGCAGGGCAAAGGGTGAGCAGTTCTTC. Translating it yields CATSRAKGEQFF.

The J gene is TRBJ2-7, the V gene TRBV19; tentative D call: TRBD1 (5 bases). Germline lookup yields CDR1 LNHDA and CDR2 SQIVND (reference sequence). The CDR3 spans 14 residues. V was pared by 5 bases and J by 0 bases, with 11 bases between. The CDR3 sequence is CASSRQSFSYEQYF. CDR3 nucleotide sequence: TGTGCCAGTAGTCGACAGTCGTTCTCCTACGAGCAGTACTTC.

The V and J genes are TRBV4-1 and TRBJ1-5, with D perhaps matching TRBD1 (6 bases). Trimming shortened V by 3 bases and J by 6 bases, and 24 bases separated the two germline ends. The germline CDR1 and CDR2 sequences are MGHRA and YSYEKL. The CDR3 extends over 18 amino acids. The chain's CDR3 is CASSHGEGFTGKGQPQHF. CDR3 DNA sequence: TGCGCCAGCAGCCATGGGGAAGGGTTTACAGGGAAAGGTCAGCCCCAGCATTTT.

This clone has just a few counts. The chain carries TRBV4-2 and TRBJ2-2; 7 bases match TRBD2. V shed 2 bases, J shed 7 bases, and the junction held 4 bases outside the gene matches. The CDR3 is 14 residues long. Germline loops: CDR1 LGHNA, CDR2 YNFKEQ. CDR3 nucleotide sequence: TGTGCCAGCAGCCAAACTAGCGACAGCGGGGAGCTGTTTTTT. It codes for CASSQTSDSGELFF.

This clone showed up just a few times. The chain combines TRBV6-5 with TRBJ2-7; 7 bases fit TRBD1. Germline CDR1 MNHEY, CDR2 SVGAGI. Trimming took 7 bases from V and 8 from J; bases not matched to a gene: 8. The CDR3 consists of 12 residues. The CDR3 here is CASTPGQRQQYF. The CDR3, as DNA: TGTGCCAGCACCCCGGGACAGCGTCAGCAGTACTTC.